These T cell receptor beta chains were read from a single sample in a study of blood T cell repertoires in COVID-19. Clones were sequenced by immunoSEQ multiplex PCR, and TCRdb holds only the in-frame ones, with some missing. The table includes about 89,000 clones, approximately 86% detected once. Sequencing was performed on peripheral blood. Source of these receptors: a man older than 75 with active or convalescent COVID-19. CDR3s include the opening cysteine and the closing phenylalanine or tryptophan. The D gene is left open where the match is weak. Clone size is stated in some rows and not others, as once, few, many or a class when expanded.

clone_size j_call d_call v_call cdr3_length cdr3_aa cdr3_nt
NA TRBJ2-1 NA TRBV15 13 CATSRDKANEQFF TGTGCCACCAGCAGAGATAAAGCCAATGAGCAGTTCTTC
NA TRBJ1-5 NA TRBV5-8 15 CASSLGQGNNQPQHF TGTGCCAGCAGCTTGGGGCAGGGCAACAATCAGCCCCAGCATTTT
NA TRBJ2-2 TRBD2 TRBV9 17 CASSAGTSGTYTGELFF TGTGCCAGCAGCGCAGGGACTAGCGGGACCTACACCGGGGAGCTGTTTTTT
NA TRBJ2-5 TRBD1 TRBV5-1 17 CASSNRDRDGRQETQYF TGCGCCAGCAGCAACCGGGACAGGGATGGGCGGCAAGAGACCCAGTACTTC
NA TRBJ2-7 TRBD2 TRBV11-2 13 CASAAGGRIEQYF TGTGCCAGCGCAGCCGGCGGGAGAATCGAGCAGTACTTC
NA TRBJ2-7 TRBD1 TRBV7-8 19 CASSSPGQGIRERGYEQYF TGTGCCAGCAGCTCCCCGGGACAGGGAATTCGAGAAAGGGGGTACGAGCAGTACTTC
NA TRBJ2-4 TRBD1 TRBV6-9 22 CASSLQSQPKDRTLGMKNIQYF TGTGCCAGCAGCCTTCAATCTCAACCCAAGGACAGGACCCTGGGTATGAAAAACATTCAGTACTTC
once TRBJ2-3 NA TRBV28 12 CAGPRLQDTQYF TGTGCCGGCCCACGTTTGCAAGATACGCAGTATTTT
NA TRBJ2-3 NA TRBV18 13 CASSISGGDTQYF TGTGCCAGCTCAATATCGGGGGGCGATACGCAGTATTTT
NA TRBJ2-7 NA TRBV14 13 CASSQDRVYEQYF TGTGCCAGCAGCCAAGACAGGGTCTACGAGCAGTACTTC
NA TRBJ2-2 NA TRBV19 15 CASTPAGIRTGELFF TGTGCCAGTACCCCGGCAGGGATACGGACCGGGGAGCTGTTTTTT
NA TRBJ2-3 NA TRBV20-1 10 CSAYTDTQYF TGCAGTGCCTACACAGATACGCAGTATTTT
NA TRBJ1-4 TRBD1 TRBV4-2 15 CASSRLDRGNEKLFF TGTGCCAGCAGCCGGCTCGACAGGGGCAATGAAAAACTGTTTTTT
NA TRBJ1-3 NA TRBV7-9 16 CASSPRGAYSGNTIYF TGTGCCAGCAGCCCCCGCGGTGCTTATTCTGGAAACACCATATATTTT
NA TRBJ2-6 TRBD1 TRBV7-3 15 CASSSRGTGANVLTF TGTGCCAGCAGCTCCAGGGGGACCGGGGCCAACGTCCTGACTTTC
few TRBJ1-1 NA TRBV28 14 CASKTNRWNTEAFF TGTGCCAGCAAAACTAACAGGTGGAACACTGAAGCTTTCTTT
NA TRBJ2-3 TRBD2 TRBV3-1/TRBV3-2 14 CASSKTSGTDTQYF TGTGCCAGCAGCAAAACTAGCGGCACAGATACGCAGTATTTT
NA TRBJ1-3 NA TRBV2 14 CASSTQGAGNTIYF TGTGCCAGCAGTACACAGGGTGCTGGAAACACCATATATTTT
NA TRBJ2-5 TRBD1 TRBV14 15 CASSQEVRGLETQYF TGTGCCAGCAGCCAAGAGGTCAGGGGGCTTGAGACCCAGTACTTC
NA TRBJ1-6 NA TRBV19 16 CASTHLGETYNSPLHF TGTGCCAGTACGCATCTGGGAGAGACCTATAATTCACCCCTCCACTTT
NA TRBJ2-1 TRBD1 TRBV6-5 15 CASRHGDRGPDEQFF TGTGCCAGCAGACACGGGGACAGGGGGCCGGATGAGCAGTTCTTC
NA TRBJ2-7 TRBD1 TRBV7-8 14 CASSPGTGTNEQYF TGTGCCAGCAGCCCCGGGACAGGGACCAACGAGCAGTACTTC
NA TRBJ1-2 TRBD1 TRBV27 13 CASSLQGAAGYTF TGTGCCAGCAGTTTACAGGGGGCGGCTGGCTACACCTTC
NA TRBJ1-6 NA TRBV30 16 CAWSVPGSSYNSPLHF TGTGCCTGGAGTGTACCGGGGAGCTCCTATAATTCACCCCTCCACTTT
NA TRBJ2-3 TRBD2 TRBV28 16 CASSPSGGEITDTQYF TGTGCCAGCAGTCCCAGCGGGGGAGAGATCACAGATACGCAGTATTTT
NA TRBJ2-3 NA TRBV7-2 15 CASSSPGHSTDTQYF TGTGCCAGCAGCTCCCCGGGACACAGCACAGATACGCAGTATTTT
NA TRBJ1-2 NA TRBV4-3 16 CASSQVGPGINYGYTF TGCGCCAGCAGCCAAGTGGGGCCAGGGATAAACTATGGCTACACCTTC
NA TRBJ1-6 TRBD1 TRBV6-5 15 CASSTTGTGESPLHF TGTGCCAGCAGTACCACCGGGACAGGGGAGTCACCCCTCCACTTT
NA TRBJ2-7 NA TRBV11-2 15 CASSSIRGFSYEQYF TGTGCCAGCAGCTCGATCAGGGGTTTCTCCTACGAGCAGTACTTC